The source of this T cell receptor beta chain is a study of pediatric ulcerative colitis. The CDR3 covers 13 residues. CDR1 and CDR2 from the germline V gene are SNHLY and FYNNEI. V lost 4 bases to trimming and J lost 7 bases; unmatched junction nucleotides: 1. Assay: immunoSEQ multiplex PCR; the TCRdb copy retains only in-frame clones and omits some. The data show fewer than 40,000 clones, with roughly four fifths seen just once and 3.5% to 4.5% held by the top ten. Ulcerative colitis patients received no immunosuppressive medication before the diagnostic colonoscopy. Colonoscopy and blood draw happened at the same time.

Sequenced sample: blood. The chain links TRBV2 to TRBJ1-5; 10 positions agree with TRBD1. The receptor was derived from a boy between 10 and 17 years old with severe ulcerative colitis. The CDR3 sequence is CASSGTGGQPQHF. DNA of the CDR3: TGTGCCAGCAGTGGGACAGGGGGACAGCCCCAGCATTTT.